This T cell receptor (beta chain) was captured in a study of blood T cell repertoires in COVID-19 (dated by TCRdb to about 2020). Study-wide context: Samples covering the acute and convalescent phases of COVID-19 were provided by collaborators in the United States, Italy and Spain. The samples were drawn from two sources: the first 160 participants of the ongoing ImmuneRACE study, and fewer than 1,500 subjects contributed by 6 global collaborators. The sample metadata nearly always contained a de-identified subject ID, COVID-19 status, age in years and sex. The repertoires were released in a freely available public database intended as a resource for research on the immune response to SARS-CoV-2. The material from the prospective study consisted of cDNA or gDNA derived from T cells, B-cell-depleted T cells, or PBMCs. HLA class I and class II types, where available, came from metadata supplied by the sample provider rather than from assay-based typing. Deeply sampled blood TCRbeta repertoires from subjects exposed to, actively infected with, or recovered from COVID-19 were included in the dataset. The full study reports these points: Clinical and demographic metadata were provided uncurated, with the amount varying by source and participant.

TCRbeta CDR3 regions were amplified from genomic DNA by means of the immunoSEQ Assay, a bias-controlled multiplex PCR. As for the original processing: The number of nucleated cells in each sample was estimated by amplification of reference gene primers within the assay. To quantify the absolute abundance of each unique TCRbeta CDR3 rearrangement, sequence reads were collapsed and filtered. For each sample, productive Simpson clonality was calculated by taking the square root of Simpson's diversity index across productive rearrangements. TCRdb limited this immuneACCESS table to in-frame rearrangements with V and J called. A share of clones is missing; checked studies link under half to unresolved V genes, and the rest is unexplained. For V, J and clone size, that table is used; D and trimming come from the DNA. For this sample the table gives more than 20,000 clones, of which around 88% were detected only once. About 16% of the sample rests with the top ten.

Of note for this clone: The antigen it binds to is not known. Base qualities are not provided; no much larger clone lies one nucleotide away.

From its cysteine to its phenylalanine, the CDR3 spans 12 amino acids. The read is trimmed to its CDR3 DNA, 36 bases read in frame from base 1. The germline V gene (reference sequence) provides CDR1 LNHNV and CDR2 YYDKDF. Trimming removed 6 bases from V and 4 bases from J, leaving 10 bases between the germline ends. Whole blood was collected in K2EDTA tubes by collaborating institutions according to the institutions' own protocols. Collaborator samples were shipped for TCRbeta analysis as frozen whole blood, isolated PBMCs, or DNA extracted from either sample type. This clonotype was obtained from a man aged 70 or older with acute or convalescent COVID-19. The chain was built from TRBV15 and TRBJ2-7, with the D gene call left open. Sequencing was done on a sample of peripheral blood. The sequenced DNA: TGTGCCACCAGTAGCCGTGAATACGAGCAGTACTTC. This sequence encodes CATSSREYEQYF.